This T cell receptor beta chain was recorded in a study of CD8 T cells in ankylosing spondylitis. This CDR3 has 16 residues. Germline trimming cut 3 bases from V and 6 bases from J; bases unmatched to any gene: 6. The germline V gene encodes CDR1 LGHNA and CDR2 YNFKEQ. General study points: Fewer than ten highly homologous variants made up a TCR beta motif that seemed to typify ankylosing spondylitis blood. There was reportedly significant enrichment of clones that were disease-linked in matched ankylosing spondylitis synovial fluid. Peripheral blood samples showed relatively rare disease-linked clones, and these clones were CD8+. Several of the motif variants were reported before in synovial fluid and blood from reactive arthritis.

Quantitative molecular-barcoded 5'-RACE generated the TCR beta libraries. MiXCR, run by TCRdb on the 5' RACE reads, gives a single entry per CDR3 protein. Of 650,000 to 800,000 distinct CDR3 sequences in the sample, over 15% were seen once. As for this clonotype: The target antigen is unknown.

Sequenced sample: blood, either unsorted or a sorted T cell fraction (not recorded which). V gene TRBV4-2 combines with J gene TRBJ2-1; 12 bases are shared with TRBD2. The source is a male donor with ankylosing spondylitis. CDR3 in amino acids: CASSQKGGLAGNEQFF. Here the CDR3 DNA reads TGTGCCAGCAGCCAGAAGGGGGGACTAGCGGGCAATGAGCAGTTCTTC.